Listed below are T cell receptor beta chains from one sample, sequenced in a study of blood T cell repertoires in COVID-19. Method: immunoSEQ multiplex PCR; TCRdb's copy keeps in-frame clones and lacks some. The sample shows 240,000 or so clones, around 86% of them seen only once. The sequencing sample was made of peripheral blood. These receptors all stem from a woman in her seventies with active or convalescent COVID-19. CDR3s include the opening cysteine and the closing phenylalanine or tryptophan. D genes are given only for firm matches. For some rows the clone size is stated as once, few or many, or as a class when expanded; others skip it.

>.|TRBV5-1|.|TRBJ1-2
TGCGCCAGCAAGCGACAGGATGGAGGCTACACCTTC
CASKRQDGGYTF
>.|TRBV19|.|TRBJ2-5
TGTGCCAGTAGTACCTATATACAAGAGACCCAGTACTTC
CASSTYIQETQYF
>TRBD1|TRBV6-5|.|TRBJ2-7
TGTGCCAGCAGTTACGACAGGGGGCTCAGCGAGCAGTACTTC
CASSYDRGLSEQYF
>TRBD2|TRBV12-5|.|TRBJ2-5
TGTGCTAGTGCTATCGGCGGGGGGTACCAAGAGACCCAGTACTTC
CASAIGGGYQETQYF
>.|TRBV4-3|.|TRBJ1-2
TGCGCCAGCAGCCAAGATATCGGGTATGGCTACACCTTC
CASSQDIGYGYTF
>.|TRBV7-6|.|TRBJ1-2
TGTGCCAGCAGCCCCGGGACATTGAACTATGGCTACACCTTC
CASSPGTLNYGYTF
>.|TRBV6-2/TRBV6-3|.|TRBJ2-3
TGTGCCAGCAGTTACCCTTCCGGACTGGGTTTCGACACAGATACGCAGTATTTT
CASSYPSGLGFDTDTQYF
>TRBD1|TRBV7-6|.|TRBJ1-3
TGTGCCAGCAGCGGCGGACAGGACTCTGGAAACACCATATATTTT
CASSGGQDSGNTIYF
>TRBD1|TRBV6-5|few|TRBJ2-7
TGTGCCAGCAGCTCCGCGACAGGGTCCTACGAGCAGTACTTC
CASSSATGSYEQYF
>.|TRBV3-1/TRBV3-2|few|TRBJ1-3
TGTGCCAGCAGCCAAGATGCAGCGAATTTTGGAAACACCATATATTTT
CASSQDAANFGNTIYF
>.|TRBV7-2|.|TRBJ1-3
TGTGCCAGCAGCTTATCCGGGAGGTTGCTTGGAAACACCATATATTTT
CASSLSGRLLGNTIYF
>.|TRBV19|.|TRBJ1-1
TGTGCCAGTAGTATTATGAAGGCAGGGGAAGCTTTCTTT
CASSIMKAGEAFF
>.|TRBV4-3|.|TRBJ1-1
TGCGCCAGCAGCCAAGATTCAGGGTTGAACACTGAAGCTTTCTTT
CASSQDSGLNTEAFF
>TRBD1|TRBV25-1|.|TRBJ1-1
TGTGCCAGCAGTAAGGCAGGGGGCACTGAAGCTTTCTTT
CASSKAGGTEAFF
>TRBD2|TRBV3-1/TRBV3-2|.|TRBJ2-4
TGTGCCAGCAGCCAAGATCGTGGGGGGAGGGAGCAGTACTTC
CASSQDRGGREQYF
>TRBD1|TRBV6-5|once|TRBJ1-2
TGTGCCAGCAAGCGGGACAGGGGTTATGGCTACACCTTC
CASKRDRGYGYTF
>.|TRBV5-6|once|TRBJ1-2
TGTGCCAGCAGCTCCCCTGGCCTCAGGGCTAACTATGGCTACACCTTC
CASSSPGLRANYGYTF
>.|TRBV6-5|.|TRBJ1-6
TGTGCCAGCAGTTACGGTAATAAGGGGAATTCACCCCTCCACTTT
CASSYGNKGNSPLHF
>TRBD1|TRBV6-5|.|TRBJ1-4
TGTGCCAGCAGTTACTCATCGGCAGGGGGCCATGAAAAACTGTTTTTT
CASSYSSAGGHEKLFF
>.|TRBV6-5|few|TRBJ2-2
TGTGCCAGCAGGGTACTAGACCGGAACACCGGGGAGCTGTTTTTT
CASRVLDRNTGELFF
>.|TRBV20-1|.|TRBJ1-6
TGCAGTGCTAGTGCAGGGGAAGGATCACCCCTCCACTTT
CSASAGEGSPLHF
>TRBD2|TRBV7-2|.|TRBJ2-5
TGTGCCAGCAGCACACCTAGCGGAGGGCAAGAGACCCAGTACTTC
CASSTPSGGQETQYF